Shown below are 31 T cell receptor beta chains from a single sample sequenced in a study of shared clonotypes between healthy human individuals. Here immunoSEQ multiplex PCR was the method, and the copy in TCRdb shows in-frame clones only, minus some. Seen here are just over 2,000,000 clones, 90% to 95% observed once, and the top ten hold around 0.13%. Input material: naive CD4+ T cells sorted from blood. Documented subset: CD45RA+ positively selected. The receptors shown here come from a man in his late teens or twenties in good health.

The chain carries TRBV29-1 and TRBJ2-7, with a tentative D call TRBD2 (5 bases). The CDR3 runs to 13 residues. V lost 4 bases, J lost 2 bases, and 12 bases lay in between. From germline, CDR1 is SQVTM and CDR2 ANQGSEA. The CDR3 here is CSVALGAPYEQYF. The DNA of the CDR3 is TGCAGCGTTGCACTAGGAGCACCCTACGAGCAGTACTTC.

The CDR3, as DNA: TGTGCCATCTCCCGTGGGTCTAGCGGGAGTTGGGCCTACGAGCAGTACTTC. Translating it yields CAISRGSSGSWAYEQYF. The rearrangement uses TRBV10-3 and TRBJ2-7, with 10 bases fitting TRBD2. V trimming: 8 bases; J trimming: 2 bases; junction bases outside the gene matches: 15. CDR3 length: 17 amino acids. Per the germline V gene, CDR1 is ENHRY and CDR2 is SYGVKD.

This sequence joins TRBV30 and TRBJ2-7; D may match TRBD1 or TRBD2 (5 bases each). The CDR3 length is 14 residues. Germline-derived CDR1 and CDR2 are GTSNPN and SVGIG (reference sequence). The V end lost 0 bases, the J end lost 3 bases, and 12 bases lay between the germline ends. The CDR3 DNA reads TGTGCCTGGAGTGTTGACAGAGGAGGCTACGAGCAGTACTTC. Translated: CAWSVDRGGYEQYF.

CDR3 in DNA: TGTGCCAGCAGGCCCGGGCCTAATTCACCCCTCCACTTT. Its translation: CASRPGPNSPLHF. This chain uses TRBV6-4 with TRBJ1-6; D is unresolved. Looked up from germline, CDR1 is MRHNA and CDR2 is SNTAGT. The CDR3 has 13 amino acids. V was trimmed by 6 bases and J by 6 bases, leaving 9 bases between them.

The rearrangement links TRBV6-5 to TRBJ1-6; TRBD1 might be the D (5 bases). With 5 bases removed from V and 1 base from J, the gap between germline ends came to 9 bases. The CDR3 is made up of 15 amino acids. CDR1 MNHEY and CDR2 SVGAGI come from the germline V gene. The chain's CDR3 is CASSTQGSYNSPLHF. The CDR3 DNA reads TGTGCCAGCAGTACCCAGGGATCCTATAATTCACCCCTCCACTTT.

The rearrangement joins TRBV30 to TRBJ1-4; a weak D match, TRBD1 (5 bases). The CDR3 contains 14 residues. V was cut by 4 bases and J by 2 bases, with 11 bases left in between. From germline, CDR1 is GTSNPN and CDR2 SVGIG (reference sequence). CDR3 sequence (DNA): TGTGCCTGGACAGGGAGTTCGACTAATGAAAAACTGTTTTTT. It specifies CAWTGSSTNEKLFF. Together with reference TRBV30 and TRBJ1-4, the CDR3 gives the full variable domain: SQTIHQWPATLVQPVGSPLSLECTVEGTSNPNLYWYRQAAGRGLQLLFYSVGIGQISSEVPQNLSASRPQDRQFILSSKKLLLSDSGFYLCAWTGSSTNEKLFFGSGTQLSVL.

CDR3: CATSREYTGTSGSNEQYF. The CDR3 region has the DNA TGTGCCACCAGCAGAGAGTATACCGGGACTAGCGGGAGCAATGAGCAGTACTTC. This rearrangement joins TRBV15 to TRBJ2-7; 14 bases are a match to TRBD2. Germline V gene lookup returns CDR1 LNHNV and CDR2 YYDKDF (reference sequence). This CDR3 spans 18 amino acids. Trimming at V came to 0 bases and at J to 7 bases, leaving 11 bases not matched to a gene.

Concerning this clone itself: Other DNA variants within this sample encode the same CDR3. The J gene is TRBJ1-3, the V gene TRBV28; unclear D gene. The V end was cut by 4 bases, the J end by 0 bases, with 7 bases between. Germline lookup yields CDR1 MDHEN and CDR2 SYDVKM. The CDR3 consists of 14 residues. This CDR3 reads CASSSRLSGNTIYF. In DNA form, the CDR3 reads TGTGCCAGCAGTTCCCGCCTCTCTGGAAACACCATATATTTT.

Points on this clone: The same CDR3 arises from other DNA sequences in this sample as well. The rearrangement links TRBV5-6 to TRBJ2-7; 10 positions agree with TRBD1. Germline values: CDR1 SGHDT, CDR2 YYEEEE. The CDR3 contains 15 residues. With V trimmed by 2 bases and J by 2 bases, 4 bases remained unmatched. CDR3 sequence reads: CASSLAGTGAYEQYF. CDR3 nucleotide sequence: TGTGCCAGCAGCTTAGCCGGGACAGGGGCCTACGAGCAGTACTTC.

The rearrangement uses TRBV5-4 and TRBJ2-6, with TRBD1 matching 8 bases. Trimming removed 4 bases from V and 4 bases from J; junction bases left unmatched: 13. From germline, CDR1 is SGHNT and CDR2 YYREEE (reference sequence). This CDR3 contains 18 residues. CDR3 residues: CASSIYRGRGRGANVLTF. CDR3 DNA sequence: TGTGCCAGCAGCATCTATAGGGGCAGGGGGCGAGGGGCCAACGTCCTGACTTTC.

J is TRBJ2-7 and V is TRBV27; D gene ambiguous. Germline V gene sequence: CDR1 MNHEY, CDR2 SMNVEV (reference sequence). Trimming pared 2 bases from V and 5 bases from J, leaving 10 bases between. CDR3 length: 13 amino acids. The CDR3 loop is CASSLRQSHEQYF. As DNA, the CDR3 is TGTGCCAGCAGTTTAAGGCAGTCTCACGAGCAGTACTTC.

This chain joins TRBV6-5 and TRBJ2-3, with 9 bases identical to TRBD1. This CDR3 region has 15 residues. With 2 bases clipped from V and 3 bases from J, the junction kept 3 bases outside the gene matches. Germline-derived CDR1 and CDR2 are MNHEY and SVGAGI. Written as DNA, the CDR3 is TGTGCCAGCAGTTACGATGGGACAGGGACAGATACGCAGTATTTT. It specifies CASSYDGTGTDTQYF.

The V call is TRBV5-1, the J call TRBJ2-2; D remains unclear. Germline CDR1 is SGHRS and CDR2 is YFSETQ. Trimming took 4 bases from V and 3 from J, leaving 10 bases between them. The CDR3 has 14 residues. CDR3 sequence: CASSGHSDTGELFF. The CDR3 DNA follows: TGCGCCAGCAGCGGTCACAGCGACACCGGGGAGCTGTTTTTT.

The chain combines TRBV13 with TRBJ2-2; maybe TRBD1 (5 bases). CDR3 length: 13 residues. From germline, CDR1 is PRHDT and CDR2 FYEKMQ (reference sequence). Trimming stripped 9 bases from V and 2 bases from J, with 10 bases between. Here the CDR3 DNA reads TGTGCCAGTGGGGCCCTCAACACCGGGGAGCTGTTTTTT. Protein: CASGALNTGELFF.

The chain uses TRBV10-3 and TRBJ2-3; 9 nucleotides agree with TRBD2. Germline loops: CDR1 ENHRY, CDR2 SYGVKD. V gave up 6 bases and J gave up 4 bases; unmatched junction bases: 11. CDR3 length: 16 residues. The CDR3 bases are TGTGCCATCAGGCCGGGGGTTGCGGGAGGGTCAGATACGCAGTATTTT. Amino acids: CAIRPGVAGGSDTQYF.

To note about this clone: The sample contains more than one DNA sequence encoding this CDR3. The CDR3 DNA is TGTGCCAGCAGTTTACGGCGTTACGAGCAGTACTTC. Encoded protein: CASSLRRYEQYF. The genes are TRBV28 and TRBJ2-7; D is undetermined. Trimming removed 2 bases at V and 4 bases at J, with 6 bases between. CDR1 and CDR2 (germline): MDHEN, SYDVKM. This CDR3 is 12 amino acids long.

The genes are TRBV27 and TRBJ2-7, with TRBD2 matching over 8 bases. V lost 5 bases and J lost 9; bases outside the gene matches: 15. There are 15 residues in the CDR3. Germline V gene sequence: CDR1 MNHEY, CDR2 SMNVEV (reference sequence). The CDR3 nucleotides are TGTGCCAGCAGTCGCGCCGGGACTAGTCGCGTAGTGCAGTACTTC. It specifies CASSRAGTSRVVQYF.

This sequence joins TRBV14 and TRBJ2-2; no reliable D call. The germline V and J ends were trimmed by 0 bases and 4 bases, with 6 bases remaining between them. Per germline, CDR1 SGHDN and CDR2 FVKESK. This CDR3 contains 14 residues. CDR3: CASSQDFSTGELFF. As DNA, the CDR3 is TGTGCCAGCAGCCAAGATTTTAGCACCGGGGAGCTGTTTTTT.

The chain carries TRBV11-2 and TRBJ2-3; the D is unclear. Germline CDR1 is SGHAT and CDR2 is FQNNGV. V dropped 1 base and J dropped 2 bases, with 4 bases sitting between them. The CDR3 has 13 residues. The CDR3 loop is CASSLASTDTQYF. CDR3 coding DNA: TGTGCCAGCAGCTTAGCTTCCACAGATACGCAGTATTTT.

The CDR3 DNA follows: TGTGCCTGGAGCGCAATGACAGGGTTGCGGGTTTCACCCCTCCACTTT. Protein: CAWSAMTGLRVSPLHF. The rearrangement links TRBV30 to TRBJ1-6; 7 positions agree with TRBD1. The germline gives CDR1 GTSNPN, CDR2 SVGIG (reference sequence). The CDR3 runs 16 residues. Trimming took 3 bases from V and 9 from J; bases not matched to a gene: 14.

The chain employs TRBV11-3 and TRBJ2-7, with 9 nucleotides matching TRBD1. The germline V gene encodes CDR1 SGHNT and CDR2 YENEEA. The V segment lost 5 bases and the J segment 1 base; nucleotides outside the gene matches: 6. This CDR3 has 15 amino acids. The CDR3 loop reads CASSPTGGRSYEQYF. CDR3 nucleotides: TGTGCCAGCAGCCCAACAGGGGGCCGTTCCTACGAGCAGTACTTC.

V and J are TRBV5-4 and TRBJ1-4; TRBD1 agrees at 12 bases. There are 17 residues in the CDR3. V was clipped by 4 bases and J by 5 bases; unmatched bases: 9. CDR1 and CDR2 from the germline V gene are SGHNT and YYREEE (reference sequence). The CDR3, as DNA: TGTGCCAGCAGCCGAAGGGGACAGGGGGCCTCGAATGAAAAACTGTTTTTT. Translated, it gives CASSRRGQGASNEKLFF.

The chain joins TRBV18 to TRBJ1-5, with D perhaps matching TRBD1 (5 bases). Germline assignment: CDR1 KGHSH and CDR2 LQKENI. The ends were cut back, 6 bases at V and 2 bases at J, with 17 bases in the middle. The CDR3 covers 16 residues. CDR3 DNA: TGTGCCAGCTCCGAAGGCGGGGGACTTGGCAATCAGCCCCAGCATTTT. Amino acid sequence: CASSEGGGLGNQPQHF.

The rearrangement links TRBV6-5 to TRBJ2-7; no reliable D call. Germline V gene lookup returns CDR1 MNHEY and CDR2 SVGAGI. V was clipped by 6 bases and J by 0 bases, with 12 bases between them. The CDR3 is 14 residues long. The CDR3 reads CASRPGYASYEQYF. In DNA, the CDR3 is TGTGCCAGCAGGCCCGGTTATGCCTCCTACGAGCAGTACTTC.

V is TRBV4-3 and J is TRBJ2-7; D tentatively reads TRBD1 or TRBD2 (5 bases each). Trimming left V 0 bases short and J 2 bases short, with 14 bases between. Germline loops: CDR1 LGHNA, CDR2 YSLEER. The CDR3 loop spans 16 amino acids. In nucleotides, the CDR3 is TGCGCCAGCAGCCAAGATCTCCGGGGCCCGCCCTACGAGCAGTACTTC. As protein: CASSQDLRGPPYEQYF.

The chain has TRBV28 and TRBJ1-5; the D is unclear. V dropped 2 bases and J dropped 4 bases, with 9 bases sitting between them. Germline CDR1 and CDR2: MDHEN and SYDVKM. The CDR3 length is 14 residues. As DNA, the CDR3 is TGTGCCAGCAGTTTACCCTTTCCGAATCAGCCCCAGCATTTT. This translates into CASSLPFPNQPQHF.

This sequence joins TRBV7-2 and TRBJ1-1, with TRBD1 matching 7 bases. Per germline, CDR1 SGHTA and CDR2 FQGNSA. V shed 5 bases and J 7 bases; nucleotides not matched to a gene: 7. The CDR3 is made up of 13 amino acids. CDR3 bases: TGTGCCAGCAGCCCGCAGACAGGGCTTGAAGCTTTCTTT. This encodes CASSPQTGLEAFF.

The J gene is TRBJ2-5, the V gene TRBV7-2, with a possible D match to TRBD2 (6 bases). Germline lookup yields CDR1 SGHTA and CDR2 FQGNSA. V was trimmed by 0 bases and J by 0 bases, leaving 26 bases between them. The CDR3 loop spans 21 amino acids. The CDR3 is CASSLATALRLIAEYQETQYF. The CDR3 DNA is TGTGCCAGCAGCTTAGCCACAGCTCTTCGCTTGATAGCGGAATACCAAGAGACCCAGTACTTC.

This chain joins TRBV6-1 and TRBJ2-7; D is ambiguous. The V gene's germline CDR1 is MNHNS and CDR2 SASEGT. CDR3 length equals 14 residues. Trimming shortened V by 1 base and J by 0 bases, and 7 bases separated the two germline ends. CDR3 loop: CASSEEGTSYEQYF. The DNA of the CDR3 is TGTGCCAGCAGTGAAGAGGGCACCTCCTACGAGCAGTACTTC.

The chain is built from TRBV15 and TRBJ2-7; D unresolved. This CDR3 has 13 residues. The germline V gene encodes CDR1 LNHNV and CDR2 YYDKDF (reference sequence). V was pared by 0 bases and J by 7 bases, with 10 bases between. This CDR3 is CATSREDGREQYF. The CDR3 nucleotides read TGTGCCACCAGCAGAGAGGACGGGCGAGAGCAGTACTTC.

CDR3 sequence reads: CASSLVGNYGYTF. For the CDR3, the DNA is TGTGCCAGCAGCTTAGTCGGAAACTATGGCTACACCTTC. This sequence joins TRBV7-9 and TRBJ1-2; unclear D gene. CDR3 length equals 13 residues. Trimming took off 1 base at V and 2 bases at J, with 5 bases between the two ends. The germline CDR1 and CDR2 sequences are SEHNR and FQNEAQ (reference sequence).